The T cell receptor beta chain under discussion was sequenced for a study of Graves' ophthalmopathy and Graves' hyperthyroidism. With respect to this clonotype: Compared with germline, one end of the junction differs, possibly owing to a read error.

Clinicians diagnosed using symptoms, serum thyroxine, TRAb, thyroid ultrasound and orbital computed tomography. Using RNA transcripts, the TCR beta CDR3 regions were amplified. Following a first-round RT-PCR that used HTBI primers, a second-round multiplex PCR was carried out. TCRdb processed the multiplex PCR reads anew with MiXCR; each CDR3 protein has one entry. Among roughly 400,000 distinct CDR3 sequences listed, roughly 15% were seen once. The germline gives CDR1 SGHVS, CDR2 FNYEAQ. The CDR3 contains 14 residues. Specimen: peripheral blood. The rearrangement uses TRBV7-6 and TRBJ1-1, with 9 bases matching TRBD1. The sequence was collected from a woman under 30 with stable Graves' hyperthyroidism. The CDR3 sequence: CASSLQGANTEACF. DNA of the CDR3: TGTGCCAGCAGCCTACAGGGGGCCAACACTGAAGCTTGCTTT.